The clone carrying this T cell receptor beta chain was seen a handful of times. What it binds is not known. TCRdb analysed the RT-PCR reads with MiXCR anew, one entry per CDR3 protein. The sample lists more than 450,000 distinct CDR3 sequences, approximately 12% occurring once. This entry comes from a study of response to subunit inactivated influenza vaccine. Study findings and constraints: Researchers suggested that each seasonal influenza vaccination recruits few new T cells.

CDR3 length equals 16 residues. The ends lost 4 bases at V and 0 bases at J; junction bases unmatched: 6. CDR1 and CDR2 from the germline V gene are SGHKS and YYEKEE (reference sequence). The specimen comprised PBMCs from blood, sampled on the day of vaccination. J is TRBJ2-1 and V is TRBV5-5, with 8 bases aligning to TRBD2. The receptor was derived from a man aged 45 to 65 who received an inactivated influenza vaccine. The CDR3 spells CASSVRLANSYNEQFF. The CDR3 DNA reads TGTGCCAGCAGCGTGAGACTAGCGAACTCCTACAATGAGCAGTTCTTC.